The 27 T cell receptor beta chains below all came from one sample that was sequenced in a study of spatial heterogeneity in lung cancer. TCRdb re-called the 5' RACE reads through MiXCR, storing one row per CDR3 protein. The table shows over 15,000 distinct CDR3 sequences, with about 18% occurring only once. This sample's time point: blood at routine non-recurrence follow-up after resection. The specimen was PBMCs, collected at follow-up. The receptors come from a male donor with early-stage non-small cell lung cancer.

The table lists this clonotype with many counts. CDR3 sequence reads: CASSRGGFYEQYF. The CDR3 nucleotides read TGTGCCAGCAGCCGAGGGGGGTTCTACGAGCAGTACTTC. The chain carries TRBV7-9 and TRBJ2-7; D possibly uses TRBD1 or TRBD2 (6 bases each). The CDR3 totals 13 residues. Germline lookup yields CDR1 SEHNR and CDR2 FQNEAQ (reference sequence). V was clipped by 5 bases and J by 3 bases, with 11 bases between them.

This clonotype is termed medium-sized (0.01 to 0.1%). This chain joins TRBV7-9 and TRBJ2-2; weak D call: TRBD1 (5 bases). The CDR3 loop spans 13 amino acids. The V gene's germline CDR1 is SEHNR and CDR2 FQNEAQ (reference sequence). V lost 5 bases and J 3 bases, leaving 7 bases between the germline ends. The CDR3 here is CASSPGYTGELFF. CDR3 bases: TGTGCCAGCAGCCCAGGGTACACCGGGGAGCTGTTTTTT.

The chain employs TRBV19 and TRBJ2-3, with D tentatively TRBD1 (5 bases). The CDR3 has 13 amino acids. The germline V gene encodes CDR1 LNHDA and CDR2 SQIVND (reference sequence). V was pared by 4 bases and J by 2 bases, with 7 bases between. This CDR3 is CASSSRDTDTQYF. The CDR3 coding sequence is TGTGCCAGTAGTAGCAGGGACACAGATACGCAGTATTTT. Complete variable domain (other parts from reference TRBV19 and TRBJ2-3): DGGITQSPKYLFRKEGQNVTLSCEQNLNHDAMYWYRQDPGQGLRLIYYSQIVNDFQKGDIAEGYSVSREKKESFPLTVTSAQKNPTAFYLCASSSRDTDTQYFGPGTRLTVL.

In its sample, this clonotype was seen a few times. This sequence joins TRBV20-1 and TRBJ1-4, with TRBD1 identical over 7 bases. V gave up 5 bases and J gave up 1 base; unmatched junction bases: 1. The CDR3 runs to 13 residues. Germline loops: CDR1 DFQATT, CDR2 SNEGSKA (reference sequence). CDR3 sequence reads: CSARTGTNEKLFF. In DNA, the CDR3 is TGCAGTGCTCGGACAGGAACTAATGAAAAACTGTTTTTT.

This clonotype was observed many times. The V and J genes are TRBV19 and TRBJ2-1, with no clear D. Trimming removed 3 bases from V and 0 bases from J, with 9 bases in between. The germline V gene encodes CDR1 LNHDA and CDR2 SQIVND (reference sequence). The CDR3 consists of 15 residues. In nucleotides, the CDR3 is TGTGCCAGTAGTATCGCCACGAGCTCCTACAATGAGCAGTTCTTC. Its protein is CASSIATSSYNEQFF.

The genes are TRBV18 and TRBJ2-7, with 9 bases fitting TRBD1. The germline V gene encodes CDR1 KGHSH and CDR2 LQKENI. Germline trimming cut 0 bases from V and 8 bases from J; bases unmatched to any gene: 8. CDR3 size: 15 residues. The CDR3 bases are TGTGCCAGCTCACCACCGTTGGGACAGGGCACTAAGCAGTACTTC. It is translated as CASSPPLGQGTKQYF.

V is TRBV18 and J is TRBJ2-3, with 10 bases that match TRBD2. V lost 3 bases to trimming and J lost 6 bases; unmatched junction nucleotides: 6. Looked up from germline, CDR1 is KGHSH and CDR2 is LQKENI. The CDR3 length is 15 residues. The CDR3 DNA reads TGTGCCAGCTCACCCCCAGCAGCGGGGGGGGATACGCAGTATTTT. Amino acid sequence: CASSPPAAGGDTQYF.

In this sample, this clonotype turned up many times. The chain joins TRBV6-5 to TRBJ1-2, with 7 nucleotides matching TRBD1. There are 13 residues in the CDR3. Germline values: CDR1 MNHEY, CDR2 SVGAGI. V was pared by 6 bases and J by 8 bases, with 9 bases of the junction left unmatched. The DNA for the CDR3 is TGTGCCAGCAGCCACAGGGGAGTTGGGGGCTACACCTTC. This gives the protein CASSHRGVGGYTF.

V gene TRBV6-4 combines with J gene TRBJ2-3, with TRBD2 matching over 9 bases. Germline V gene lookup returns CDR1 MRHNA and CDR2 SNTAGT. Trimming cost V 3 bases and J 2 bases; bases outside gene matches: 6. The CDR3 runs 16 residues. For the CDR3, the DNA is TGTGCCAGCAGTGAGTTGGCGGGGGGGAACACAGATACGCAGTATTTT. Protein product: CASSELAGGNTDTQYF.

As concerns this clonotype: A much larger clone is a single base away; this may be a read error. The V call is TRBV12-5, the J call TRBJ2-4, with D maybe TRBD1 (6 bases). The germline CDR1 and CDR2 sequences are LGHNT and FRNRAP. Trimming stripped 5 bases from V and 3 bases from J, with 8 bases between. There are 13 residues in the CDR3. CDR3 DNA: TGTGCTAGTGGTAGGACAGTCAAAAACATTCAGTACTTC. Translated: CASGRTVKNIQYF.

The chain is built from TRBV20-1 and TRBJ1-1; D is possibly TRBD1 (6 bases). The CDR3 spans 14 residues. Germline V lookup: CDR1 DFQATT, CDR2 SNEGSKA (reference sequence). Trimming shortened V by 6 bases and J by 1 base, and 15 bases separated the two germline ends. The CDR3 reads CSAEEGGPNTEAFF. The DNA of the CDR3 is TGCAGTGCAGAAGAGGGGGGACCGAACACTGAAGCTTTCTTT.

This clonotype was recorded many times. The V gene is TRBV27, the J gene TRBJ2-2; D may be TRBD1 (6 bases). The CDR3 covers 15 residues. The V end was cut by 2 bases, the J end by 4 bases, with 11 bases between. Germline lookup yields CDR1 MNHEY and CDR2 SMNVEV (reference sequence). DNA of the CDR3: TGTGCCAGCAGTTTAACAGGGCACCTCACCGGGGAGCTGTTTTTT. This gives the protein CASSLTGHLTGELFF.

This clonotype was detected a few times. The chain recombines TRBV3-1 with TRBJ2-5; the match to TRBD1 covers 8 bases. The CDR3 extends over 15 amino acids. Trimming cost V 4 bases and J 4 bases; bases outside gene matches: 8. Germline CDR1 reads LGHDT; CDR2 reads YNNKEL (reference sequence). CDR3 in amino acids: CASSLPDRGGETQYF. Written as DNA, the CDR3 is TGTGCCAGCAGCCTTCCTGACAGGGGTGGAGAGACCCAGTACTTC.

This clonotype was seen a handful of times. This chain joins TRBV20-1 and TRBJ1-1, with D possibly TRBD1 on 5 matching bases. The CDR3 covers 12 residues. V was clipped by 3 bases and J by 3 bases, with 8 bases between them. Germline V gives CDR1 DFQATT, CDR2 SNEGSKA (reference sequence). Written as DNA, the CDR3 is TGCAGTGCTAGTCGCAGGGACACTGAAGCTTTCTTT. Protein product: CSASRRDTEAFF.

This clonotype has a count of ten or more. CDR3 in amino acids: CASSSTGANQPQHF. The CDR3 DNA reads as TGTGCCAGCAGCTCTACAGGGGCCAATCAGCCCCAGCATTTT. The V call is TRBV7-8, the J call TRBJ1-5, with 7 bases fitting TRBD1. The CDR3 is made up of 14 amino acids. V lost 4 bases and J lost 3; bases outside the gene matches: 3. Per the germline V gene, CDR1 is SGHVS and CDR2 is FQNEAQ. Complete variable domain (other parts from reference TRBV7-8 and TRBJ1-5): GAGVSQSPRYKVAKRGQDVALRCDPISGHVSLFWYQQALGQGPEFLTYFQNEAQLDKSGLPSDRFFAERPEGSVSTLKIQRTQQEDSAVYLCASSSTGANQPQHFGDGTRLSIL.

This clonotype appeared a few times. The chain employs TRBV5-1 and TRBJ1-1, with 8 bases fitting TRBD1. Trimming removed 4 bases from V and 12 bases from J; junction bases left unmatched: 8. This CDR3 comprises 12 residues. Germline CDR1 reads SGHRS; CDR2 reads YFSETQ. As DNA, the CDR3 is TGCGCCAGCAGCGCGGACAGGGAAAGATCTTTCTTT. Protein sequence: CASSADRERSFF.

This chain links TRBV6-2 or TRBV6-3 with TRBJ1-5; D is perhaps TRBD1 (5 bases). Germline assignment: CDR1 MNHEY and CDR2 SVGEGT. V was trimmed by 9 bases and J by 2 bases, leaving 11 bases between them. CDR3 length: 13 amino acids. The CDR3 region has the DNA TGTGCCAGTGATGACAGACGCAATCAGCCCCAGCATTTT. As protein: CASDDRRNQPQHF.

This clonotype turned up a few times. CDR3 residues: CASSFGQGLETQYF. The CDR3 nucleotides read TGTGCCAGCAGCTTTGGACAGGGTTTGGAGACCCAGTACTTC. This rearrangement joins TRBV6-5 to TRBJ2-5; 8 positions agree with TRBD1. V was clipped by 6 bases and J by 5 bases; unmatched bases: 8. This CDR3 is built from 14 residues. Germline V CDR1 and CDR2: MNHEY, SVGAGI.

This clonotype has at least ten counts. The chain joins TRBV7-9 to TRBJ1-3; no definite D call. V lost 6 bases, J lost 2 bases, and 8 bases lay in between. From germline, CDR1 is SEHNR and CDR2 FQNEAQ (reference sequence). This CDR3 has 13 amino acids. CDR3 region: CASREQTGNTIYF. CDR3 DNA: TGTGCCAGCAGGGAGCAAACTGGAAACACCATATATTTT. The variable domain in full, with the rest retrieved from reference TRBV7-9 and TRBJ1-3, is DTGVSQNPRHKITKRGQNVTFRCDPISEHNRLYWYRQTLGQGPEFLTYFQNEAQLEKSRLLSDRFSAERPKGSFSTLEIQRTEQGDSAMYLCASREQTGNTIYFGEGSWLTVV.

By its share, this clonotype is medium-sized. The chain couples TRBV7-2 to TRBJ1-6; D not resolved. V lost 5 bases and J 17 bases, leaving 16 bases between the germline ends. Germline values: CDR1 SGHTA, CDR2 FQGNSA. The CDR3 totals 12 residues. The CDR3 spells CASSPRRGTFHF. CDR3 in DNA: TGTGCCAGCAGCCCGAGACGCGGAACATTCCACTTT. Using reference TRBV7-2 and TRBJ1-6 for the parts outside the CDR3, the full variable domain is GAGVSQSPSNKVTEKGKDVELRCDPISGHTALYWYRQSLGQGLEFLIYFQGNSAPDKSGLPSDRFSAERTGGSVSTLTIQRTQQEDSAVYLCASSPRRGTFHFGNGTRLTVT.

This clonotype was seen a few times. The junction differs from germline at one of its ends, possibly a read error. As DNA, the CDR3 is TGTGCCAGCAGTTACATGGGGGACAACACAGATACACAGTATTTT. Its protein is CASSYMGDNTDTQYF. The chain is built from TRBV6-6 and TRBJ2-3; D might be TRBD1 (6 bases). This CDR3 has 15 residues. From germline, CDR1 is MNHNY and CDR2 SVGAGI (reference sequence).

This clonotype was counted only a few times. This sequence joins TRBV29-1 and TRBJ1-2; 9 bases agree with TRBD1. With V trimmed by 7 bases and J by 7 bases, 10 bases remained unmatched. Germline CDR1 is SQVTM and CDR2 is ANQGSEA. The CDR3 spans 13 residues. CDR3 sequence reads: CSALGQGSGGYTF. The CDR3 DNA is TGCAGCGCCCTAGGACAGGGGTCCGGTGGCTACACCTTC. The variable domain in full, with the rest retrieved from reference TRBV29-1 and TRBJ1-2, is SAVISQKPSRDICQRGTSLTIQCQVDSQVTMMFWYRQQPGQSLTLIATANQGSEATYESGFVIDKFPISRPNLTFSTLTVSNMSPEDSSIYLCSALGQGSGGYTFGSGTRLTVV.

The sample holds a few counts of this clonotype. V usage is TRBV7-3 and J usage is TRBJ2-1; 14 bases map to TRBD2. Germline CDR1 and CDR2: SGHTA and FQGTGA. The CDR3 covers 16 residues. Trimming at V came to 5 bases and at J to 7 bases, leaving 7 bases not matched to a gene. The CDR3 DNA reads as TGTGCCAGCAGCCAGACTAGCGGGGGGGCTTGGAATGAGCAGTTCTTC. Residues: CASSQTSGGAWNEQFF.

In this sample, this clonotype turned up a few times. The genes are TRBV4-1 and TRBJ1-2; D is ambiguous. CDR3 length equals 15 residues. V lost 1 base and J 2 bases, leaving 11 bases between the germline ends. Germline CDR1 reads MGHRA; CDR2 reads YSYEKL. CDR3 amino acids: CASSQGGQLNYGYTF. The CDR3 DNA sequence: TGCGCCAGCAGCCAAGGAGGCCAACTGAACTATGGCTACACCTTC.

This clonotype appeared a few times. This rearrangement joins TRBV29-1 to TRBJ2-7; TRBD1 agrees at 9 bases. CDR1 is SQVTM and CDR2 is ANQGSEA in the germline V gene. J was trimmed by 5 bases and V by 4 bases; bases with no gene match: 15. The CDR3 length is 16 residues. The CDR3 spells CSVGGTGSSRLHEQYF. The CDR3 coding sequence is TGCAGCGTTGGAGGGACAGGGAGTTCTCGGCTCCACGAGCAGTACTTC.

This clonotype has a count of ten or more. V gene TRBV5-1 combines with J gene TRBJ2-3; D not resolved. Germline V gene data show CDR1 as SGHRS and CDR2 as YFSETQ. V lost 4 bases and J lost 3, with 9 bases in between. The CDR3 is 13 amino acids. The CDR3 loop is CASSVDRTDTQYF. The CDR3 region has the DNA TGCGCCAGCAGCGTGGACCGAACAGATACGCAGTATTTT.

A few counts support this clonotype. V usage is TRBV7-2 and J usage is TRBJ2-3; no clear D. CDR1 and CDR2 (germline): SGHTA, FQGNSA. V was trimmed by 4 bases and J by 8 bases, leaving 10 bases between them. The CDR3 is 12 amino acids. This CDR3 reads CASSSYVGTQYF. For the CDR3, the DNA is TGTGCCAGCAGCTCCTACGTGGGTACGCAGTATTTT.